The next 17 T cell receptor beta chains were all read from a single sample in a study of CD8 T cells in ankylosing spondylitis. TCRdb independently ran MiXCR on the 5' RACE reads; one entry per CDR3 protein. The data hold about 42,000 distinct CDR3 sequences, with less than 3.5% observed a single time. Sequences were obtained from blood, either unsorted or a sorted T cell fraction (not recorded which). Every receptor here comes from a male donor with ankylosing spondylitis or in good health (not recorded which).

This clonotype showed up many times. The rearrangement joins TRBV9 to TRBJ2-2; D might be TRBD1 (5 bases). Per the germline V gene, CDR1 is SGDLS and CDR2 is YYNGEE. V lost 0 bases to trimming and J lost 4 bases, with 13 bases between them. This CDR3 comprises 16 residues. This CDR3 reads CASSVVPQGVTGELFF. CDR3 sequence (DNA): TGTGCCAGCAGCGTAGTTCCCCAGGGTGTCACCGGGGAGCTGTTTTTT.

This clonotype came up many times. The chain carries TRBV14 and TRBJ1-6, with D perhaps matching TRBD1 (5 bases). Germline V CDR1 and CDR2: SGHDN, FVKESK. This CDR3 is built from 17 residues. The V and J ends lost 1 base and 5 bases respectively, with 15 bases between them. Here the CDR3 reads CASSQAALRGNNSPLHF. CDR3 sequence (DNA): TGTGCCAGCAGCCAAGCAGCTCTTCGGGGGAATAATTCACCCCTCCACTTT.

The table lists this clonotype with many counts. V gene TRBV9 combines with J gene TRBJ2-7; 12 positions match TRBD2. This CDR3 spans 15 amino acids. From germline, CDR1 is SGDLS and CDR2 YYNGEE. The ends lost 4 bases at V and 4 bases at J; junction bases unmatched: 6. The chain's CDR3 is CASSSTGTSGYEQYF. The CDR3 nucleotides read TGTGCCAGCAGCTCCACCGGGACTAGCGGGTACGAGCAGTACTTC.

This clonotype was seen at least ten times. The chain is built from TRBV9 and TRBJ2-7; D perhaps matches TRBD2 (7 bases). CDR3 length: 15 amino acids. In germline, CDR1 is SGDLS, CDR2 YYNGEE. Between the trimmed V and J ends, which lost 0 bases and 3 bases, there was a span of 13 bases. The CDR3 is CASSVGGASGYEQYF. The CDR3 DNA sequence: TGTGCCAGCAGCGTAGGGGGGGCTAGCGGCTACGAGCAGTACTTC.

The sample holds many counts of this clonotype. This rearrangement joins TRBV9 to TRBJ2-2, with 9 positions matching TRBD2. The V and J ends lost 4 bases and 4 bases, in that order; junction bases with no gene match: 8. This CDR3 is 16 amino acids long. Germline loops: CDR1 SGDLS, CDR2 YYNGEE. This CDR3 reads CASSQTGTSSTGELFF. CDR3 sequence (DNA): TGTGCCAGCAGCCAAACCGGGACTAGCAGCACCGGGGAGCTGTTTTTT.

This clonotype occurred many times. V gene TRBV9 combines with J gene TRBJ1-6, with D hard to call. The CDR3 covers 15 residues. Trimming took 7 bases from V and 0 from J, leaving 11 bases between them. The germline gives CDR1 SGDLS, CDR2 YYNGEE. CDR3: CASASTSSYNSPLHF. CDR3 coding DNA: TGTGCCAGCGCGAGTACGAGCTCCTATAATTCACCCCTCCACTTT.

By frequency in the sample, this clonotype is medium-sized. The chain uses TRBV9 and TRBJ2-1, with no clear D. Trimming left V 0 bases short and J 3 bases short, with 13 bases between. The CDR3 covers 16 residues. Germline CDR1 and CDR2: SGDLS and YYNGEE. CDR3: CASSVAGQTSYNEQFF. As DNA, the CDR3 is TGTGCCAGCAGCGTAGCTGGGCAGACGAGCTACAATGAGCAGTTCTTC.

The chain joins TRBV9 to TRBJ1-2, with D maybe TRBD1 (6 bases). The CDR3 runs 14 residues. Germline CDR1 is SGDLS and CDR2 is YYNGEE. The V end lost 0 bases, the J end lost 8 bases, and 14 bases lay between the germline ends. CDR3: CASSVGVRGDGYTF. The DNA for the CDR3 is TGTGCCAGCAGCGTAGGGGTGAGGGGGGACGGCTACACCTTC.

This clonotype was observed at least ten times. Here the CDR3 reads CASSRGGTSYEQYF. In DNA form, the CDR3 reads TGTGCCAGCAGCAGAGGAGGGACTAGCTACGAGCAGTACTTC. This chain joins TRBV9 and TRBJ2-7, with 8 nucleotides matching TRBD2. The length of the CDR3 is 14 residues. Germline loops: CDR1 SGDLS, CDR2 YYNGEE. Unmatched junction bases numbered 6, after V lost 4 bases and J lost 3 bases.

This clonotype was counted ten times or more. The rearrangement uses TRBV9 and TRBJ2-1; D is unresolved. The length of the CDR3 is 15 residues. From germline, CDR1 is SGDLS and CDR2 YYNGEE. The germline V and J ends were trimmed by 1 base and 7 bases, with 15 bases remaining between them. This chain's CDR3 is CASSVSDPHGNEQFF. Here the CDR3 DNA reads TGTGCCAGCAGCGTATCTGATCCGCACGGTAATGAGCAGTTCTTC.

Many counts were recorded for this clonotype. The V call is TRBV9, the J call TRBJ1-4; D might be TRBD1 (6 bases). V was pared by 4 bases and J by 5 bases, with 12 bases between. This CDR3 is built from 14 residues. CDR1 is SGDLS and CDR2 is YYNGEE in the germline V gene. The CDR3 loop reads CASSPGTQNEKLFF. Written as DNA, the CDR3 is TGTGCCAGCAGCCCCGGGACACAAAATGAAAAACTGTTTTTT.

This clonotype was seen many times. The DNA for the CDR3 is TGTGCCAGCAGCGTAGCCGACAGAGAGACAGATACGCAGTATTTT. Amino acids: CASSVADRETDTQYF. The chain employs TRBV9 and TRBJ2-3; D perhaps matches TRBD1 (5 bases). Germline V lookup: CDR1 SGDLS, CDR2 YYNGEE. CDR3 size: 15 residues. Trimming pared 0 bases from V and 3 bases from J, leaving 11 bases between. The complete variable domain, with remaining parts taken from reference TRBV9 and TRBJ2-3, reads DSGVTQTPKHLITATGQRVTLRCSPRSGDLSVYWYQQSLDQGLQFLIQYYNGEERAKGNILERFSAQQFPDLHSELNLSSLELGDSALYFCASSVADRETDTQYFGPGTRLTVL.

This clonotype was counted ten times or more. This rearrangement joins TRBV9 to TRBJ1-1; D remains unclear. Looked up from germline, CDR1 is SGDLS and CDR2 is YYNGEE. The CDR3 contains 14 residues. V gave up 4 bases and J gave up 3 bases, with 13 bases separating them. The CDR3 bases are TGTGCCAGCAGCCCAACGTCCCGAGACACTGAAGCTTTCTTT. Its translation is CASSPTSRDTEAFF.

This clonotype was recorded at least ten times. This chain uses TRBV9 with TRBJ1-6, with 8 bases lining up with TRBD1. V gave up 3 bases and J gave up 7 bases; unmatched junction bases: 0. Germline lookup yields CDR1 SGDLS and CDR2 YYNGEE. This CDR3 is built from 13 residues. The DNA of the CDR3 is TGTGCCAGCAGCGGACAGGGGAATTCACCCCTCCACTTT. This codes for CASSGQGNSPLHF. Variable domain in full (rest from reference TRBV9 and TRBJ1-6): DSGVTQTPKHLITATGQRVTLRCSPRSGDLSVYWYQQSLDQGLQFLIQYYNGEERAKGNILERFSAQQFPDLHSELNLSSLELGDSALYFCASSGQGNSPLHFGNGTRLTVT.

There are many counts of this clonotype. The chain couples TRBV9 to TRBJ2-2, with TRBD1 identical over 7 bases. The CDR3 length is 14 residues. The germline V gene has CDR1 SGDLS and CDR2 YYNGEE. V was clipped by 4 bases and J by 6 bases; unmatched bases: 6. CDR3 bases: TGTGCCAGCAGCAGCAGACAGGGATCCGGGGAGCTGTTTTTT. Protein sequence: CASSSRQGSGELFF.

This clonotype was recorded many times. V and J are TRBV9 and TRBJ2-1, with D tentatively TRBD2 (5 bases). The length of the CDR3 is 16 residues. Per germline, CDR1 SGDLS and CDR2 YYNGEE. The V gene lost 0 bases and the J gene lost 8 bases, with 18 bases spanning the gap. The CDR3 coding sequence is TGTGCCAGCAGCGTAGGTAGCGAAGCAGTCAGCGATGAGCAGTTCTTC. Its protein product is CASSVGSEAVSDEQFF.

By sample share, this clonotype is medium-sized. The J gene is TRBJ2-1, the V gene TRBV9; 7 bases map to TRBD2. Germline CDR1 reads SGDLS; CDR2 reads YYNGEE. The CDR3 runs to 16 residues. The V and J ends lost 0 bases and 0 bases, in that order; junction bases with no gene match: 3. The CDR3 loop is CASSVAGGSSYNEQFF. CDR3 in DNA: TGTGCCAGCAGCGTAGCGGGCGGGAGCTCCTACAATGAGCAGTTCTTC.